The clone carrying this T cell receptor (beta chain) is a singleton in its sample. Its specificity is not known. The data were taken from a study of T cell responses to AZD1222 COVID-19 vaccine. Whole-study results and caveats: Clonal diversity was possibly underestimated, and the donors were mostly white British, with more females.

The ends lost 5 bases at V and 7 bases at J; junction bases unmatched: 7. From germline, CDR1 is LNHDA and CDR2 SQIVND (reference sequence). This CDR3 spans 15 amino acids. The protocol was immunoSEQ multiplex PCR, while the TCRdb copy is restricted to in-frame clones and leaves out a portion. This sample has around 77,000 clones, with around 87% found just once. The receptor was derived from an adult in good health. The chain couples TRBV19 to TRBJ1-4; 10 nucleotides agree with TRBD1. The sequencing here drew on peripheral blood, taken on day 0 of AZD1222 vaccination. CDR3 residues: CASSPRQGAGEKLFF. DNA of the CDR3: TGTGCCAGTAGTCCCCGACAGGGGGCGGGTGAAAAACTGTTTTTT.